This TCR beta chain was sequenced for a study of T cells after yellow fever vaccination (dated 2019 in TCRdb). For context, the study as a whole: Libraries from fractions with low cell numbers were prepared with the SMART-Seq v4 Ultra Low Input RNA kit. To follow T-cell clones before and after both primary and booster YFV17D yellow fever vaccination, bulk TCR alpha and beta repertoires underwent longitudinal sequencing. Two healthy male donors, one aged 18 to 30 and one aged 30 to 40 years, were included in the cohort. Blood was collected at multiple timepoints before and after primary and secondary immunization, and bulk PBMC replicates and cell subsets were isolated. What the authors observed across the whole study: The study included only two donors, which limits how far the findings can be generalized. Computational filtering was needed because FACS-sorted repertoires could contain abundant contaminating clonotypes from the bulk population. Compared with the primary T-cell response, the secondary T-cell response was weaker but faster, peaking on day 5 rather than day 15. A small fraction of clonotypes appeared in both the CD4 and CD8 compartments, likely as a result of convergent recombination. Most clones expanded after primary vaccination were re-detected after the booster (almost 98% of CD4 and approximately 85% of CD8), suggesting broad memory maintenance.

Details on this clonotype: What antigen it recognizes has not been identified. Base qualities are missing; no much larger clone stands one base away.

The meaning of the sample's treatment or condition label: live attenuated yellow fever vaccine strain. PBMCs were isolated from peripheral blood using a standard Ficoll-Paque protocol. Dynabeads CD4 and CD8 positive selection kits were used to isolate the CD4 and CD8 T-cell fractions. TriZol was used to extract RNA from bulk PBMCs, CD4 and CD8 fractions, and dextramer-positive and dextramer-negative fractions. Instrument on record: Illumina NovaSeq 6000. Synthesis of TCR cDNA relied on 5'RACE template switching, a step that introduced a universal primer site along with unique molecular identifiers. Priming for cDNA synthesis came from both the TCR alpha and TCR beta constant segments. Libraries were amplified in two PCR steps, with sample barcodes and sequencing adapters added in the second step. Libraries were sequenced on Illumina HiSeq 2500 (2x100 bp) or NovaSeq (2x150 bp). In the original analysis: MIGEC handled demultiplexing of reads and collapsing into UMI consensus sequences, while MiXCR performed V(D)J alignment. Clonotypes responding to the vaccine were identified with edgeR on replicate PBMC samples, with the criteria of FDR below 0.01 and a log2 fold change above 5 up to day 15. Each bulk clonotype was labeled CD4 or CD8 based on which sequenced repertoire, CD4 or CD8, contained the clonotype at higher abundance. TCRdb ran its own pipeline on the public reads, namely fastp trimming at Q25 and MiXCR clone calling, and kept in-frame beta chains. Rows are combined by CDR3 protein, so each entry shows the most common genes and DNA. The V and J calls shown here were made by TCRdb, not taken from the authors' results. Recorded for this sample are hundreds of thousands of distinct CDR3 sequences; roughly an eighth of them occurred a single time. The ten largest clones represent approximately 3.4% of the sample.

From cysteine to phenylalanine, the CDR3 is 14 amino acids long. Left in the record is the CDR3 DNA by itself, 42 bases read in frame from the first base. Sequences SGHRS (CDR1) and YFSETQ (CDR2) are obtained from the germline V gene. The junction carries 15 bases between V and J, which are trimmed by 4 bases and 5 bases respectively. The receptor's source is a man aged 18 to 29 who received the YFV17D yellow fever vaccine. The rearranged segments are TRBV5-1 and TRBJ2-5; no confident D gene assignment can be made. Sequenced material: CD4+ T cells sorted from PBMCs, taken 15 days after the yellow fever booster vaccination. Here the CDR3 is given as CASSSSRWAETQYF. The DNA sequence is given as TGCGCCAGCAGCAGCAGCAGATGGGCGGAGACCCAGTACTTC.